The next 8 T cell receptor beta chains were all read from a single sample in a study of T cell repertoires in cytomegalovirus infection. Their specific antigens are unknown. TCRdb re-derived calls from the reads in MiXCR, one entry per CDR3 protein. The profile shows 750,000 to 950,000 distinct CDR3 sequences, almost 30% of them singletons. The sample here was cultured CD8+ T cells from PBMCs, taken from culture after CMV antigen stimulation. These receptors came from a human donor in good health (CMV status not recorded). Some clones in this sample may be carry-over from other donors' samples.

The chain employs TRBV28 and TRBJ2-6, with D hard to call. Trimming shortened V by 5 bases and J by 4 bases, and 9 bases separated the two germline ends. This CDR3 has 14 residues. Germline V lookup: CDR1 MDHEN, CDR2 SYDVKM. The CDR3 reads CASSAARGANVLTF. For the CDR3, the DNA is TGTGCCAGCAGTGCGGCGAGGGGGGCCAACGTCCTGACTTTC.

In this sample, this clonotype turned up many times. The CDR3 sequence: CASSLGWGGGSYTEAFF. Written as DNA, the CDR3 is TGTGCCAGCAGCTTAGGTTGGGGGGGAGGTTCGTACACTGAAGCTTTCTTT. This chain uses TRBV7-8 with TRBJ1-1, with D possibly matching TRBD1 (5 bases). CDR3 length: 17 amino acids. V was cut by 1 base and J by 3 bases, with 18 bases left in between. Looked up from germline, CDR1 is SGHVS and CDR2 is FQNEAQ.

V usage is TRBV7-6 and J usage is TRBJ2-2, with D tentatively TRBD1 (6 bases). Per the germline V gene, CDR1 is SGHVS and CDR2 is FNYEAQ. Trimming pared 2 bases from V and 4 bases from J, leaving 17 bases between. This CDR3 spans 17 amino acids. CDR3 region: CASSLRTTGSGTGELFF. DNA for the CDR3: TGTGCCAGCAGCTTAAGGACCACAGGGTCGGGCACCGGGGAGCTGTTTTTT.

The chain combines TRBV5-6 with TRBJ2-1; D is perhaps TRBD2 (5 bases). Germline assignment: CDR1 SGHDT and CDR2 YYEEEE. CDR3 size: 15 residues. V shed 4 bases and J shed 4 bases, with 15 bases lying between them. The CDR3 sequence is CASSTRGRDYNEQFF. As DNA, the CDR3 is TGTGCCAGCAGCACCCGGGGAAGGGATTACAATGAGCAGTTCTTC.

This clonotype was detected ten times or more. Written as DNA, the CDR3 is TGTGCCAGCAGTTTTTTGGAGGAAGCTTTCTTT. As protein: CASSFLEEAFF. The chain joins TRBV12-3 or TRBV12-4 to TRBJ1-1; D gene uncertain. The CDR3 totals 11 residues. The germline V and J ends were trimmed by 3 bases and 8 bases, with 7 bases remaining between them.

The chain has TRBV5-1 and TRBJ1-1; 7 nucleotides align to TRBD1. Trimming took 1 base from V and 6 from J; bases not matched to a gene: 9. The CDR3 is 15 residues long. Germline-derived CDR1 and CDR2 are SGHRS and YFSETQ. The CDR3 sequence is CASSLSPDRVAEAFF. CDR3 nucleotides: TGCGCCAGCAGCTTGTCCCCAGACAGGGTCGCTGAAGCTTTCTTT.

This clonotype was seen more than once but under ten times. The chain joins TRBV19 to TRBJ2-1; possibly TRBD1 for D (5 bases). The CDR3 length is 12 residues. CDR1 and CDR2 (germline): LNHDA, SQIVND (reference sequence). Trimming removed 10 bases from V and 6 bases from J, with 13 bases in between. This CDR3 reads CATLAQGNEQFF. CDR3 bases: TGTGCCACCTTAGCCCAGGGCAATGAGCAGTTCTTC. Full variable domain (remainder filled in from reference TRBV19 and TRBJ2-1): DGGITQSPKYLFRKEGQNVTLSCEQNLNHDAMYWYRQDPGQGLRLIYYSQIVNDFQKGDIAEGYSVSREKKESFPLTVTSAQKNPTAFYLCATLAQGNEQFFGPGTRLTVL.

The CDR3 DNA is TGTGCCAGCAGCTTATGGGTTTCGACAGGGGAAAACACTGAAGCTTTCTTT. Its translation: CASSLWVSTGENTEAFF. The chain is built from TRBV11-2 and TRBJ1-1, with 8 bases that match TRBD1. Trimming cost V 2 bases and J 2 bases; bases outside gene matches: 10. The germline V gene encodes CDR1 SGHAT and CDR2 FQNNGV. The CDR3 has 17 amino acids.